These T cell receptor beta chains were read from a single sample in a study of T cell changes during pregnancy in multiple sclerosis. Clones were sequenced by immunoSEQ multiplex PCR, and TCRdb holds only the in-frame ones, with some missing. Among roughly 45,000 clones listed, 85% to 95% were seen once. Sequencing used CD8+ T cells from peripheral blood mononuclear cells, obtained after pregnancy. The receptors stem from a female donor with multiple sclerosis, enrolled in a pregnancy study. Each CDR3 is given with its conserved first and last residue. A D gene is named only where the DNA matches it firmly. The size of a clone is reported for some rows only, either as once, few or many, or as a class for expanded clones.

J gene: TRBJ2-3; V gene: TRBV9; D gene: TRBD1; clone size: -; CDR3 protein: CASSPWDRVGTDTQYF; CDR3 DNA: TGTGCCAGCAGCCCCTGGGACAGGGTCGGCACAGATACGCAGTATTTT
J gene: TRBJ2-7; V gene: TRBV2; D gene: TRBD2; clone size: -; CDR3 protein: CASSEAAGGAYEQYF; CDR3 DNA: TGTGCCAGCAGTGAGGCAGCGGGGGGGGCCTACGAGCAGTACTTC
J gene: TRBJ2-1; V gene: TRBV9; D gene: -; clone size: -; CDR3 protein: CASSVAGDYNEQFF; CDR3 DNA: TGTGCCAGCAGCGTAGCGGGAGATTACAATGAGCAGTTCTTC
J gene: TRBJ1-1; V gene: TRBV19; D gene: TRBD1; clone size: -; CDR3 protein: CASSMGQGWVEAFF; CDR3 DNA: TGTGCCAGTAGTATGGGACAGGGCTGGGTAGAAGCTTTCTTT
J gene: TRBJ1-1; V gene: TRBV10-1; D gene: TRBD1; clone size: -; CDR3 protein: CASSDRDRGLNEAFF; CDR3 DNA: TGCGCCAGCAGTGACCGGGACAGGGGGCTTAATGAAGCTTTCTTT
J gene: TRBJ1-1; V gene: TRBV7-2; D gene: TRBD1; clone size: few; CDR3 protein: CASSYHRGMNTEAFF; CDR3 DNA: TGTGCCAGCAGCTATCACAGGGGGATGAACACTGAAGCTTTCTTT
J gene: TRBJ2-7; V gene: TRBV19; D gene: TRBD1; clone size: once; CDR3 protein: CASSPTGASYEQYF; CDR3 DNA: TGTGCCAGTAGCCCGACAGGGGCCTCCTACGAGCAGTACTTC
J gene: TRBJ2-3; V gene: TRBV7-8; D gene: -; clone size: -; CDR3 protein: CASSSPGDRGNSGGPINTQYF; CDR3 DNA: TGTGCCAGCAGTTCCCCGGGGGACAGGGGTAATAGCGGGGGGCCCATTAATACGCAGTATTTT
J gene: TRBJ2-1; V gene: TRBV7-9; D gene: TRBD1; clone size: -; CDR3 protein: CASSPPGTGMSNEQFF; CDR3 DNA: TGTGCCAGCAGCCCCCCCGGGACAGGGATGTCAAATGAGCAGTTCTTC
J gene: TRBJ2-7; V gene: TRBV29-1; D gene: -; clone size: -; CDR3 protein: CSVGFRGSEQYF; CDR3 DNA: TGCAGCGTTGGTTTCAGGGGAAGCGAGCAGTACTTC
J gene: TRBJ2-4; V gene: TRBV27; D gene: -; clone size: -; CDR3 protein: CASSSLNRDGGQYF; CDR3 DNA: TGTGCCAGCAGTTCGTTAAACCGGGACGGGGGTCAGTACTTC
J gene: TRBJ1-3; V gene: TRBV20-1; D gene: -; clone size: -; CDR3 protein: CSARDQNTIYF; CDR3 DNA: TGCAGTGCTAGAGACCAAAACACCATATATTTT
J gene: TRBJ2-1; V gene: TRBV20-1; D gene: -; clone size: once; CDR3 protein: CSAGDEQFF; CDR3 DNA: TGCAGTGCGGGAGATGAGCAGTTCTTC
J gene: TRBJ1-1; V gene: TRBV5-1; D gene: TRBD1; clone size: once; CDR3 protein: CASSLAGTDASEAFF; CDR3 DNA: TGCGCCAGCAGCTTGGCCGGGACAGACGCCTCAGAAGCTTTCTTT
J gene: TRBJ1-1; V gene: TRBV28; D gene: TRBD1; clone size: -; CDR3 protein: CASSFPRAGGVTGNTEAFF; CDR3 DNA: TGTGCCAGCAGTTTCCCGCGGGCAGGGGGCGTCACGGGGAACACTGAAGCTTTCTTT
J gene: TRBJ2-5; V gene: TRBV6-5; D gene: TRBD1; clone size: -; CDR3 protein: CASSRQGRETQYF; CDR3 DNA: TGTGCCAGCAGCAGACAGGGAAGAGAGACCCAGTACTTC
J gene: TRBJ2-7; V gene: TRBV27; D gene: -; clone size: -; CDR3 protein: CASTRGFSYEQYF; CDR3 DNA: TGTGCCAGCACCAGGGGCTTTTCCTACGAGCAGTACTTC
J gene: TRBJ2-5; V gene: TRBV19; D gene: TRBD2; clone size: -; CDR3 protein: CASSPRLAGGIETQYF; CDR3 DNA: TGTGCCAGTAGTCCCCGACTAGCGGGCGGCATAGAGACCCAGTACTTC
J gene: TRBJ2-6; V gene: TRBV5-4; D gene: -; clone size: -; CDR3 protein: CASSLSGANVLTF; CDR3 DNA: TGTGCCAGCTCCCTCTCTGGGGCCAACGTCCTGACTTTC
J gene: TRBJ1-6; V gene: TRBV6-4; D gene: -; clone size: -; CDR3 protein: CASSDSQSGSPLHF; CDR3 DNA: TGTGCCAGCAGTGACTCCCAGTCCGGGTCACCCCTCCACTTT
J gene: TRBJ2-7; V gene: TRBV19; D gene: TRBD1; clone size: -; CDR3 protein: CASSTLPGGSYEQYF; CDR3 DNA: TGTGCCAGTAGTACTCTCCCAGGGGGCTCCTACGAGCAGTACTTC
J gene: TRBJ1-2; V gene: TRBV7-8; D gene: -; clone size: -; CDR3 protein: CASSLGRGGAGYTF; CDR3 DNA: TGTGCCAGCAGCTTAGGCCGGGGGGGAGCTGGCTACACCTTC
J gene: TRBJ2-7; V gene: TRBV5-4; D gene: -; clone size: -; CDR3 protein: CASSLGVQTYEQYF; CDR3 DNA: TGTGCCAGCAGCTTGGGGGTCCAGACTTACGAGCAGTACTTC
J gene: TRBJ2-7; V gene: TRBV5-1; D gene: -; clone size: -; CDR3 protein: CASSLKGYEQYF; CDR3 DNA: TGCGCCAGCAGCTTGAAGGGGTACGAGCAGTACTTC
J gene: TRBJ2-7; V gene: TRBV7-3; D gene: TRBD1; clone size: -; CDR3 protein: CASSSLTGLSYEQYF; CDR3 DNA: TGTGCCAGCAGCTCTTTGACAGGGCTCTCCTACGAGCAGTACTTC
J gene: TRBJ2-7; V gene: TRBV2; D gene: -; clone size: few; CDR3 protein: CASSGQTYEQYF; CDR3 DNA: TGTGCCAGCAGTGGCCAGACCTACGAGCAGTACTTC
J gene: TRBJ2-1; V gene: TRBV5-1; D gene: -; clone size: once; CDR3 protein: CASSSGKTSYNEQFF; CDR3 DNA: TGCGCCAGCAGCTCCGGGAAGACCTCCTACAATGAGCAGTTCTTC
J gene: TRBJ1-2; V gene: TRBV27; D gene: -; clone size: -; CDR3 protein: CASSLSFFKGVGYGYTF; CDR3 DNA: TGTGCCAGCAGTTTATCGTTTTTTAAGGGGGTCGGCTATGGCTACACCTTC
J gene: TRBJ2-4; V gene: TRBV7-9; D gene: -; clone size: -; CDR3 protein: CASSLEIRGGTKNIQYF; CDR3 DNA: TGTGCCAGCAGCTTAGAGATTAGGGGGGGGACCAAAAACATTCAGTACTTC